This record concerns one T cell receptor (beta chain) sequence. Its antigen is not identified. The data belong to a study of T cells in Graves' hyperthyroidism and ophthalmopathy. The germline V gene encodes CDR1 LNHDA and CDR2 SQIVND (reference sequence). The V gene lost 3 bases and the J gene lost 2 bases, with 11 bases spanning the gap. The CDR3 has 15 amino acids. TCR beta CDR3 sequences were amplified from RNA transcripts. First-round RT-PCR with HTBI primers amplified the TCR CDR3 region. In TCRdb, the multiplex PCR reads were re-called with MiXCR into one record per CDR3 protein. Among some 600,000 distinct CDR3 sequences listed, approximately 13% were seen once. PBMCs stemmed from 10 ml fresh peripheral blood. General study points: Appearing also in blood were most of the thyroid clonotypes expanded above 0.001.

This TCR came from a woman under 40 with Graves' hyperthyroidism that later progressed to Graves' ophthalmopathy. Source material: blood. The rearrangement joins TRBV19 to TRBJ2-1; D is unresolved. CDR3: CASSISISPYNEQFF. CDR3 in DNA: TGTGCCAGTAGTATCAGTATCAGCCCCTACAATGAGCAGTTCTTC. Variable domain in full (rest from reference TRBV19 and TRBJ2-1): DGGITQSPKYLFRKEGQNVTLSCEQNLNHDAMYWYRQDPGQGLRLIYYSQIVNDFQKGDIAEGYSVSREKKESFPLTVTSAQKNPTAFYLCASSISISPYNEQFFGPGTRLTVL.